This TCR beta chain was profiled in a study of T cells in Graves' hyperthyroidism and ophthalmopathy. Study observations and caveats: Researchers found most expanded thyroid clonotypes above 0.001 in blood as well.

Amplification of TCR beta CDR3 regions used RNA as the template. The TCR CDR3 first-round RT-PCR relied on the HTBI primer set. TCRdb used MiXCR to reprocess the multiplex PCR reads, holding one entry per CDR3 protein. The table includes about 300,000 distinct CDR3 sequences, around a fifth detected once. This clonotype was seen a few times. What it recognizes is unknown. Trimming cost V 1 base and J 9 bases, with 16 bases left between them. CDR1 and CDR2 (germline): SGHVS, FQNEAQ. There are 15 residues in the CDR3. The source material was blood. This receptor was obtained from a middle-aged man with Graves' ophthalmopathy. V is TRBV7-8 and J is TRBJ2-1; maybe TRBD2 (7 bases). In DNA form, the CDR3 reads TGTGCCAGCAGCTTAGTAGGGGGAGGGCCCCCTGAGCAGTTCTTC. Encoded protein: CASSLVGGGPPEQFF.